These 7 T cell receptor beta chains were all obtained from the same sample, sequenced in a study of T cell repertoires in cytomegalovirus infection. TCRdb processed the reads anew with MiXCR; each CDR3 protein has one entry. The data show hundreds of thousands of distinct CDR3 sequences, about 39% seen once. Their target antigens are unknown. This sample comprised cultured PBMCs, obtained from culture after CMV antigen stimulation. The receptors were gathered from a human donor in good health (CMV status not recorded). Some clones in this sample may be carry-over from other donors' samples.

V gene TRBV7-9 combines with J gene TRBJ1-1; tentative D call: TRBD1 (5 bases). This CDR3 comprises 14 residues. Germline CDR1 and CDR2: SEHNR and FQNEAQ (reference sequence). V lost 4 bases and J 1 base, leaving 10 bases between the germline ends. The CDR3 is CASSSQGGNTEAFF. CDR3 nucleotide sequence: TGTGCCAGCAGCTCGCAGGGAGGGAACACTGAAGCTTTCTTT.

This clonotype has a count of ten or more. The V and J genes are TRBV7-9 and TRBJ2-1, with 8 bases matching TRBD2. The CDR3 has 12 residues. Looked up from germline, CDR1 is SEHNR and CDR2 is FQNEAQ (reference sequence). V lost 8 bases and J lost 7; bases outside the gene matches: 4. CDR3: CASGGRTNEQFF. CDR3 in DNA: TGTGCCAGCGGCGGGAGGACGAATGAGCAGTTCTTC.

The chain combines TRBV12-5 with TRBJ1-5; a weak D match, TRBD1 (5 bases). CDR3 size: 13 residues. Looked up from germline, CDR1 is LGHNT and CDR2 is FRNRAP. V gave up 3 bases and J gave up 6 bases, with 9 bases separating them. In DNA, the CDR3 is TGTGCTAGTGGTTTTGGGGGAGGTCAGCCCCAGCATTTT. Translation: CASGFGGGQPQHF.

The chain joins TRBV12-3 or TRBV12-4 to TRBJ2-4; D gene unclear. The CDR3 is 13 amino acids. V lost 7 bases, J lost 4 bases, and 11 bases lay in between. The CDR3 spells CASKFRTKNIQYF. CDR3 DNA sequence: TGTGCCAGCAAGTTTAGGACGAAAAACATTCAGTACTTC.

This chain links TRBV9 with TRBJ2-1, with 9 bases fitting TRBD2. V trimming: 0 bases; J trimming: 1 base; junction bases outside the gene matches: 2. CDR1 and CDR2 (germline): SGDLS, YYNGEE. The length of the CDR3 is 16 residues. CDR3 amino acids: CASSVGGLASYNEQFF. CDR3 DNA sequence: TGTGCCAGCAGCGTAGGGGGACTAGCTTCCTACAATGAGCAGTTCTTC.

The chain has TRBV5-1 and TRBJ2-7, with D possibly TRBD1 on 6 matching bases. Trimming pared 6 bases from V and 0 bases from J, leaving 7 bases between. Germline V gene lookup returns CDR1 SGHRS and CDR2 YFSETQ. The CDR3 is 12 residues long. CDR3 DNA: TGCGCCAGCAAGGGGGACTCCTACGAGCAGTACTTC. The encoded protein is CASKGDSYEQYF.

The chain has TRBV7-9 and TRBJ2-3, with 8 bases fitting TRBD2. Germline V lookup: CDR1 SEHNR, CDR2 FQNEAQ (reference sequence). The CDR3 is 18 residues long. V lost 4 bases and J lost 0; bases outside the gene matches: 12. CDR3 sequence: CASSWKRGRPSSTDTQYF. For the CDR3, the DNA is TGTGCCAGCAGCTGGAAGCGGGGGAGACCTTCGAGCACAGATACGCAGTATTTT.